This TCR beta chain was recovered during a study of post-analysis software for immune sequencing data. Study-wide results and caveats: In patients, TRBV5-6, TRBV5-1 and TRBV20-1 belonged to 4 or 5 TRBV segments found more frequently than in controls. Compared with controls, patients showed significantly lower normalized Chao1 diversity. Analysis by F measure revealed that same-batch samples clustered strongly together.

Trimming removed 4 bases at V and 12 bases at J, with 16 bases between. Per the germline V gene, CDR1 is MGHDK and CDR2 is SYGVNS. The CDR3 spans 13 residues. Details on this clonotype: Its antigen remains unknown.

Included in the TCR beta cDNA libraries were unique molecular identifiers. cDNA molecules numbering some 500,000 came from approximately 0.91 to 9.4 million T cells. TCRdb reanalysed the PCR reads using MiXCR and keeps one entry per CDR3 protein. Here the sample spans about 500,000 distinct CDR3 sequences, roughly 45% being singletons. The sequence came from a girl aged 10-17 years with multiple sclerosis. The V gene is TRBV25-1, the J gene TRBJ2-1; D unclear. Sequenced: blood. The chain's CDR3 is CASSVTTSVVQFF. CDR3 DNA: TGTGCCAGCAGTGTAACGACGTCCGTGGTGCAGTTCTTC.